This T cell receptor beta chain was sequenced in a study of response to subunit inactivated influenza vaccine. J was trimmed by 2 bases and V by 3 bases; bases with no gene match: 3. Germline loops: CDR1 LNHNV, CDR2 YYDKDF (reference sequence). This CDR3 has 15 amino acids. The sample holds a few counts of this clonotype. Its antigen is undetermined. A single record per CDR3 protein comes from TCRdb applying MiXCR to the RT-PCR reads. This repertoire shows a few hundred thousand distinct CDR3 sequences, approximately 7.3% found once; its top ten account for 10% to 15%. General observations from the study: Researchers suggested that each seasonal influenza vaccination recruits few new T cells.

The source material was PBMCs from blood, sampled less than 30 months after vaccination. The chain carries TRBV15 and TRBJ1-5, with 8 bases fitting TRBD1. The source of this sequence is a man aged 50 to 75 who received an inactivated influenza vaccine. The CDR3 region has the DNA TGTGCCACCAGCAGGGACAGGGACCGCAATCAGCCCCAGCATTTT. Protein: CATSRDRDRNQPQHF.